This TCR beta chain was recorded in a study of CD8+CD57+ T cells in acquired aplastic anemia. Regarding the study as a whole: Patients had twenty-nine CD8+ CDR3 sequences in common with controls (the shared set).

In patients chosen for sequencing, flow cytometry had shown CD8+CD57+ cell expansion. Germline trimming cut 4 bases from V and 3 bases from J; bases unmatched to any gene: 6. Germline lookup yields CDR1 SQVTM and CDR2 ANQGSEA. CDR3 length equals 14 residues. This clonotype turned up a few times. The antigen remains undetermined. Using genomic DNA as the template, TCR beta VDJ and CDR3 profiling was carried out. One entry per CDR3 protein results from TCRdb running MiXCR on the reads. The sample holds just over 450,000 distinct CDR3 sequences, approximately 33% seen once. The TCR was taken from a human donor with aplastic anemia. V and J are TRBV29-1 and TRBJ2-7; 10 bases are shared with TRBD1. The specimen sequenced was sorted CD4+, CD8+, or CD8+CD57+ T cells (not recorded which) from PBMCs. The CDR3, as DNA: TGCAGCGTTGTGGGTGGGACAGGGGTCTACGAGCAGTACTTC. Translated, it gives CSVVGGTGVYEQYF.